This T cell receptor (beta chain) originates from a study of blood T cell repertoires in COVID-19 (TCRdb year 2020). For the wider study: Collaborator samples came from the United States, Italy and Spain and covered acute and convalescent phases of COVID-19. A de-identified subject ID, COVID-19 status, age in years and sex were almost always included in the sample metadata. Deeply sampled blood TCRbeta repertoires from subjects exposed to, actively infected with, or recovered from COVID-19 were included in the dataset. A freely available public database, intended as a resource for researchers studying the immune response to SARS-CoV-2, is where the repertoires were released. The samples were drawn from the first 160 participants of the ongoing ImmuneRACE study and from some 1,300 subjects provided by 6 global collaborators. Where available, HLA class I and class II types were obtained from metadata supplied by the sample provider rather than from assay-based typing. The prospective study material was composed of cDNA or gDNA derived from T cells, B-cell-depleted T cells, or PBMCs. On the study overall, not on this receptor specifically: The amount of clinical and demographic metadata varied by source and participant and was provided uncurated.

Of note for this clone: The clone's antigen remains unknown. Base qualities are missing; no much larger clone stands one base away.

The collaborating institutions used their own protocols to collect whole blood in K2EDTA tubes. For TCRbeta analysis, collaborators shipped samples in one of three forms: frozen whole blood, isolated PBMCs, or DNA extracted from either of those sample types. Looking up the germline V gene (reference sequence) yields CDR1 MNHNY and CDR2 SVGAGI. V and J are truncated by 7 bases and 7 bases respectively, leaving an intervening sequence of 20 bases. The CDR3 numbers 14 residues from cysteine through phenylalanine. Only the CDR3 region is kept as DNA, spanning 42 bases read in frame from base 1. TCRbeta CDR3 regions were amplified from genomic DNA using the immunoSEQ Assay, a bias-controlled multiplex PCR. Per the source publication's procedure: The number of nucleated cells in each sample was estimated from the amplification of reference gene primers within the assay. Sequence reads were collapsed and filtered to measure the absolute abundance of every unique TCRbeta CDR3 rearrangement. Productive Simpson clonality was computed per sample as the square root of Simpson's diversity index over productive rearrangements. TCRdb took this table from immuneACCESS and kept in-frame rearrangements with V and J called. Such tables lack part of the clones; where checked against another copy, unresolved V genes explain under half of the gap, and the rest is unexplained. V and J calls plus clone size are reproduced from that table; the DNA served to infer D and trimming. Present in this sample are roughly 88,000 clones, 75% to 95% of which were seen just once. Less than 5% of the sample rests with the top ten.

The rearranged segments are TRBV6-6 and TRBJ2-7, and TRBD2 may be the D gene, going by 5 matching bases. Sequencing was done on a sample of peripheral blood. This receptor was obtained from a woman between 50 and 59 years old in a cohort sampled during active COVID-19. The DNA sequence is given as TGTGCCAGCAAACTAGGGCAAAGTACTTATGAGCAGTACTTC. It translates as CASKLGQSTYEQYF.